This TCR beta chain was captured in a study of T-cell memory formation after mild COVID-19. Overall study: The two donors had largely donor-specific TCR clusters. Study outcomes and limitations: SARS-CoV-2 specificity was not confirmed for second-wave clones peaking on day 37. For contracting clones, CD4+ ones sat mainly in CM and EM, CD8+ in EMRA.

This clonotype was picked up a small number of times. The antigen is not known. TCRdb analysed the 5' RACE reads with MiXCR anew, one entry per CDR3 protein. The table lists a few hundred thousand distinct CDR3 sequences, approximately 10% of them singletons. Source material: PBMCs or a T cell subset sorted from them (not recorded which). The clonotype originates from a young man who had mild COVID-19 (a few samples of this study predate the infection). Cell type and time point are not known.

The CDR3 sequence: CASSLVETGGEYGYTF. In DNA, the CDR3 is TGCGCCAGCAGCTTGGTAGAGACAGGGGGCGAGTATGGCTACACCTTC. The rearrangement joins TRBV5-1 to TRBJ1-2; 10 bases are a match to TRBD1. After removal of 0 bases from V and 5 bases from J, the junction contained 7 bases not matched to a gene. CDR1 and CDR2 from the germline V gene are SGHRS and YFSETQ. This CDR3 comprises 16 residues.